Listed here is a single T cell receptor (beta chain). As yet, its antigen is unknown. The data were taken from a study of cytomegalovirus exposure and HLA in healthy donors. Whole-study findings and limits: It was reportedly the case that the classifier diagnosed cytomegalovirus status with high specificity and sensitivity.

The V gene end was trimmed by 0 bases and the J gene end by 6 bases; junction bases not matched to a gene: 4. CDR3 length: 16 amino acids. CDR1 and CDR2 (germline): LGHNA, YNFKEQ. PCR used 60 Vbeta primers and 13 Jbeta primers. TCRdb keeps only in-frame clones here, not all; method: immunoSEQ multiplex PCR. The repertoire consists of around 160,000 clones, with 68% occurring once and the leading ten covering about 1.3%. This TCR was recovered from a man between 50 and 59 years old in good health and CMV-seronegative. The specimen sequenced was PBMCs. This chain connects TRBV4-2 to TRBJ2-3; TRBD2 aligns across 12 bases. CDR3 amino acids: CASSQEASGGEDTQYF. The CDR3, as DNA: TGTGCCAGCAGCCAAGAGGCTAGCGGGGGGGAGGATACGCAGTATTTT.